The T cell receptor beta chain described here comes from a study of T cell clonality in common variable immunodeficiency. Whole-study findings and limits: Fewer deletions and N-nucleotide insertions were reportedly seen in common variable immunodeficiency TCR beta sequences.

This clone occurred a few times. Antigen: not known. Equal genomic DNA amounts from CVID and control samples were sequenced. Repertoires were generated with immunoSEQ multiplex PCR, while TCRdb's copy carries only in-frame clones and drops some. The sample includes about 26,000 clones, none of them occurring once. The sequencing input was peripheral blood mononuclear cells. This sequence originates from a human donor with common variable immunodeficiency.

Partial CDR3 DNA: TGTGCCAGCAGTTGGACAGGGGGCGGTGGC. Translation: CASSWTGGGG. The complete CDR3 sequence is CASSWTGGGGYTF. The chain recombines TRBV6-2 or TRBV6-3 with TRBJ1-2, with 11 bases that match TRBD1. The sequenced fragment ends 3 residues before the CDR3 boundary, so the rest is inferred from the germline J gene. There are 13 residues in the CDR3. Germline loops: CDR1 MNHEY, CDR2 SVGEGT. V lost 4 bases to trimming and J lost 7 bases; unmatched junction nucleotides: 2.